These 10 T cell receptor beta chains came from one sample sequenced in a study of T cells in Graves' hyperthyroidism and ophthalmopathy. Authors of the study amplified TCR beta CDR3 regions from RNA transcripts. The TCR CDR3 first-round RT-PCR relied on the HTBI primer set. TCRdb re-called the multiplex PCR reads through MiXCR, storing one row per CDR3 protein. The data hold about 400,000 distinct CDR3 sequences, with about a sixth observed a single time. The specimen sequenced was blood. Receptors were obtained from a woman aged 18-29 years with Graves' hyperthyroidism.

The table lists this clonotype with many counts. The J gene is TRBJ2-7, the V gene TRBV20-1; 7 bases match TRBD2. J gave up 0 bases and V 1 base, and 3 bases lay outside the gene matches. Germline V gene sequence: CDR1 DFQATT, CDR2 SNEGSKA (reference sequence). This CDR3 has 14 residues. CDR3 region: CSARAAGTSYEQYF. In nucleotides, the CDR3 is TGCAGTGCTAGAGCAGCGGGGACCTCCTACGAGCAGTACTTC.

In the case of this clonotype: One end of the junction fails to match germline, which may point to a read error. This rearrangement joins TRBV12-3 or TRBV12-4 to TRBJ1-4, with D hard to call. There are 16 residues in the CDR3. The CDR3 bases are TGTGCCACCAGTCCTGGGAGGCGTGATTTGGGTGAAAAACTGTTTTTT. Protein product: CATSPGRRDLGEKLFF.

There are many counts of this clonotype. The V call is TRBV2, the J call TRBJ2-7; the D gene is possibly TRBD2 (5 bases). CDR3 length equals 15 residues. Germline loops: CDR1 SNHLY, CDR2 FYNNEI. The V gene lost 6 bases and the J gene lost 0 bases, with 15 bases spanning the gap. CDR3 in amino acids: CASSDLRTFSYEQYF. CDR3 in DNA: TGTGCCAGCAGCGACCTAAGGACTTTCTCCTACGAGCAGTACTTC.

This clonotype turned up a few times. Written as DNA, the CDR3 is TGTGCCAGCAGTTACCGAAAACTAGCTTCCTCGATCGATGAGCAGTTCTTC. It encodes CASSYRKLASSIDEQFF. The chain employs TRBV6-5 and TRBJ2-1; the D gene is possibly TRBD2 (6 bases). This CDR3 has 17 amino acids. CDR1 MNHEY and CDR2 SVGAGI come from the germline V gene. With 2 bases removed from V and 8 bases from J, the gap between germline ends came to 22 bases.

The chain recombines TRBV9 with TRBJ2-3; 10 bases are shared with TRBD2. Germline assignment: CDR1 SGDLS and CDR2 YYNGEE. After removal of 4 bases from V and 2 bases from J, the junction contained 7 bases not matched to a gene. The CDR3 runs 16 residues. The CDR3 DNA follows: TGTGCCAGCAGCCCATACGGGACTAGCGCCACAGATACGCAGTATTTT. Translation: CASSPYGTSATDTQYF.

The J gene is TRBJ1-5, the V gene TRBV24-1, with TRBD1 matching over 7 bases. With 5 bases clipped from V and 4 bases from J, the junction kept 4 bases outside the gene matches. The V gene's germline CDR1 is KGHDR and CDR2 SFDVKD. CDR3 size: 14 residues. CDR3 in DNA: TGTGCCACCAGTGTATGGGACAGTAATCAGCCCCAGCATTTT. Translating it yields CATSVWDSNQPQHF.

The chain links TRBV6-1 to TRBJ2-1; 8 bases align to TRBD2. Germline V CDR1 and CDR2: MNHNS, SASEGT. The V segment lost 6 bases and the J segment 8 bases; nucleotides outside the gene matches: 9. The CDR3 loop spans 14 amino acids. The CDR3 protein is CASRSGGGGDEQFF. In DNA, the CDR3 is TGTGCCAGCAGGAGCGGGGGCGGGGGCGATGAGCAGTTCTTC.

This chain joins TRBV4-2 and TRBJ2-3; 10 bases agree with TRBD2. The germline gives CDR1 LGHNA, CDR2 YNFKEQ. The CDR3 length is 17 residues. V lost 0 bases, J lost 4 bases, and 7 bases stayed unmatched. Here the CDR3 reads CASSQEVAGGRADTQYF. The DNA for the CDR3 is TGTGCCAGCAGCCAAGAGGTAGCGGGAGGTCGTGCAGATACGCAGTATTTT.

This clonotype was observed many times. The chain links TRBV28 to TRBJ1-2; possibly TRBD1 for D (6 bases). Germline-derived CDR1 and CDR2 are MDHEN and SYDVKM. V dropped 4 bases and J dropped 5 bases, with 11 bases sitting between them. This CDR3 contains 13 residues. CDR3 region: CASSSTGEYGYTF. For the CDR3, the DNA is TGTGCCAGCAGTTCGACAGGAGAGTATGGCTACACCTTC.

This clonotype was recorded a few times. This CDR3 fails to terminate in the conserved phenylalanine or tryptophan, so it likely reflects a read error. The chain has TRBV18 and TRBJ1-1; TRBD1 is a possible D gene (5 bases). CDR3 size: 14 residues. Germline loops: CDR1 KGHSH, CDR2 LQKENI. V was clipped by 6 bases and J by 1 base, with 12 bases between them. CDR3 protein: CASSPQGANTEAFS. DNA for the CDR3: TGTGCCAGCTCTCCCCAGGGCGCGAACACTGAAGCTTTCTCT.